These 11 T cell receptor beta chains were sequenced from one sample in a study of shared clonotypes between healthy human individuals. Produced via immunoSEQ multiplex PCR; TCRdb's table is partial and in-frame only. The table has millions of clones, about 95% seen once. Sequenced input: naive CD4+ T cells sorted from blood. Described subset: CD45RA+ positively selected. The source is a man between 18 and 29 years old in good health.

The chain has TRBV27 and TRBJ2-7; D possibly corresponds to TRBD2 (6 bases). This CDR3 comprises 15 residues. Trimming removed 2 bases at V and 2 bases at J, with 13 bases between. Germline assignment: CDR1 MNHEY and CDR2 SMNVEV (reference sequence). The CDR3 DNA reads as TGTGCCAGCAGTTTAAGGGCGGGGACTGCCTACGAGCAGTACTTC. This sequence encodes CASSLRAGTAYEQYF.

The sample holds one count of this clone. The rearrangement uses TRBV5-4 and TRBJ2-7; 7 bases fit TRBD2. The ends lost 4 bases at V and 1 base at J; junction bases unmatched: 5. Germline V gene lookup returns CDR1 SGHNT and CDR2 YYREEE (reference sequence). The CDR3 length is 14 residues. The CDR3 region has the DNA TGTGCCAGCAGCCACCGGGACTATTCCTACGAGCAGTACTTC. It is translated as CASSHRDYSYEQYF.

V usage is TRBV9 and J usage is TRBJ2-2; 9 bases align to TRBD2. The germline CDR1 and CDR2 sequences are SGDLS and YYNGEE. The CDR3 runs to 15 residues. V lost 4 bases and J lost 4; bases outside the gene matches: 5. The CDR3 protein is CASSPRTSVTGELFF. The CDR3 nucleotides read TGTGCCAGCAGCCCGCGGACTAGCGTCACCGGGGAGCTGTTTTTT.

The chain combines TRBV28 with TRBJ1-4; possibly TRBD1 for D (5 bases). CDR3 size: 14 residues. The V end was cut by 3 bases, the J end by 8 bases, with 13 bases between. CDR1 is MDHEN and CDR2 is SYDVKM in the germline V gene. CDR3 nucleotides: TGTGCCAGCAGTTTGGGCAGGGACGCCGAAAAACTGTTTTTT. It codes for CASSLGRDAEKLFF.

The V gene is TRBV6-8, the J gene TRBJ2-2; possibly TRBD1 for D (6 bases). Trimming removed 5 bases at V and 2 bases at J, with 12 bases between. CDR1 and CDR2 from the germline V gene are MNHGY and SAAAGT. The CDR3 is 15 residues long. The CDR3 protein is CASSLGQQNTGELFF. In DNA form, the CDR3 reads TGTGCCAGCAGTCTAGGACAGCAAAACACCGGGGAGCTGTTTTTT.

The CDR3 loop reads CASKTTGSGDQPQHF. CDR3 DNA sequence: TGTGCCAGTAAGACGACAGGGTCAGGCGATCAGCCCCAGCATTTT. The rearrangement uses TRBV19 and TRBJ1-5; TRBD1 agrees at 7 bases. Looked up from germline, CDR1 is LNHDA and CDR2 is SQIVND (reference sequence). Trimming took 7 bases from V and 5 from J; bases not matched to a gene: 11. The CDR3 length is 15 residues.

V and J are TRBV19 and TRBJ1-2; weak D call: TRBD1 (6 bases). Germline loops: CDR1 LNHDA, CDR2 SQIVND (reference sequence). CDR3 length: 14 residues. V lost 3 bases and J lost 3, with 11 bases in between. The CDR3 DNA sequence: TGTGCCAGTAGTATTAGGAACAGGGACTATGGCTACACCTTC. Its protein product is CASSIRNRDYGYTF.

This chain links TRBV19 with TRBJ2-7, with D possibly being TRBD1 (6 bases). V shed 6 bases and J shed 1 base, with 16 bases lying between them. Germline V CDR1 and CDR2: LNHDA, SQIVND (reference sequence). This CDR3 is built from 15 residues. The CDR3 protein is CASSPTGTLSYEQYF. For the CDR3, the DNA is TGTGCCAGTAGCCCAACAGGGACCCTATCCTACGAGCAGTACTTC.

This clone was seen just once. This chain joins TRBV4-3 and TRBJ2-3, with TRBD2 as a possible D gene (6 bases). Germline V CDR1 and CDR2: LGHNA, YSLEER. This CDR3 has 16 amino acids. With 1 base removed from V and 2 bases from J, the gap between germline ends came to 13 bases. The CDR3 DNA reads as TGCGCCAGCAGCCAAGGATCGGGACTGCCCACAGATACGCAGTATTTT. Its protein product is CASSQGSGLPTDTQYF.

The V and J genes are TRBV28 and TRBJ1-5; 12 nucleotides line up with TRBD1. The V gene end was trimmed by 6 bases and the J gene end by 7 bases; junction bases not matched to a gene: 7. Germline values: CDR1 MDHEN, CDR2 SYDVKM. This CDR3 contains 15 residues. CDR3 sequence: CASRPGQGAGQPQHF. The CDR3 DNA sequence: TGTGCCAGCAGGCCGGGACAGGGGGCAGGACAGCCCCAGCATTTT.

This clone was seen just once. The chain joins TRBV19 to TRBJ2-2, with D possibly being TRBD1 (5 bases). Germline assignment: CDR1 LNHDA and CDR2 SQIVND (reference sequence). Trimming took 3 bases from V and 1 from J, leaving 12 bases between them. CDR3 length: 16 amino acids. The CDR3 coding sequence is TGTGCCAGTAGTATCCCGGCAGGGATGAACACCGGGGAGCTGTTTTTT. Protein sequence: CASSIPAGMNTGELFF.